These T cell receptor beta chains were read from a single sample in a study of T cell responses to AZD1222 COVID-19 vaccine. Libraries were prepared by immunoSEQ multiplex PCR; TCRdb keeps only in-frame clonotypes and omits some of them. The table shows around 180,000 clones, with almost 90% occurring only once. Sequencing used peripheral blood, obtained on day 0 of AZD1222 vaccination. The receptors were gathered from an adult in good health. CDR3s include the opening cysteine and the closing phenylalanine or tryptophan. D genes are given only for firm matches. Clone size is not always given. Where it is, it says once, few, many or a class for expanded clones.

TRBJ1-2,15,TRBV3-1/TRBV3-2,-,-,CASSQGPGRSGGYTF,TGTGCCAGCAGCCAAGGACCAGGGCGGTCTGGTGGCTACACCTTC
TRBJ1-2,13,TRBV28,-,-,CASRDSTNYGYTF,TGTGCCAGCAGGGACAGCACAAACTATGGCTACACCTTC
TRBJ1-5,17,TRBV6-1,-,TRBD1,CASSEFRTGGSNQPQHF,TGTGCCAGCAGTGAATTTCGTACAGGGGGGAGCAATCAGCCCCAGCATTTT
TRBJ1-5,16,TRBV4-1,-,-,CASSQESRVLNQPQHF,TGCGCCAGCAGCCAAGAATCCAGGGTTCTCAATCAGCCCCAGCATTTT
TRBJ2-1,16,TRBV7-9,-,TRBD1,CASSLRGTGGYNEQFF,TGTGCCAGCAGCTTGAGGGGGACAGGGGGTTACAATGAGCAGTTCTTC
TRBJ2-5,14,TRBV24-1,-,TRBD1,CATAPRGLQETQYF,TGTGCCACCGCGCCAAGGGGGCTTCAAGAGACCCAGTACTTC
TRBJ1-1,14,TRBV5-4,-,-,CASSSDRLNTEAFF,TGTGCCAGCAGCTCGGACAGATTGAACACTGAAGCTTTCTTT
TRBJ2-7,15,TRBV3-1/TRBV3-2,-,-,CASSQHSAGSYEQYF,TGTGCCAGCAGCCAACATTCTGCGGGATCCTACGAGCAGTACTTC
TRBJ2-3,17,TRBV9,once,-,CASSVGVAALSTDTQYF,TGTGCCAGCAGCGTAGGAGTAGCGGCCCTTAGCACAGATACGCAGTATTTT
TRBJ1-1,15,TRBV5-4,-,TRBD1,CASSFPGQGGTEAFF,TGTGCCAGCAGCTTTCCGGGACAGGGGGGCACTGAAGCTTTCTTT
TRBJ2-1,14,TRBV7-9,-,TRBD2,CASSLETSLEEQFF,TGTGCCAGCAGCTTGGAGACTAGCCTGGAGGAGCAGTTCTTC
TRBJ1-2,14,TRBV24-1,once,-,CATQGAGANYGYTF,TGTGCCACTCAGGGCGCAGGGGCTAACTATGGCTACACCTTC
TRBJ1-1,14,TRBV5-1,-,-,CASSLGFGNTEAFF,TGCGCCAGCAGCCTAGGGTTCGGGAACACTGAAGCTTTCTTT
TRBJ1-2,12,TRBV28,once,-,CASSSAGYGYTF,TGTGCCAGCAGTTCGGCGGGATATGGCTACACCTTC
TRBJ1-2,14,TRBV2,-,-,CASSTQDGFYGYTF,TGTGCCAGTTCTACCCAGGACGGCTTCTATGGCTACACCTTC
TRBJ2-5,15,TRBV4-1,few,-,CASSQEGGLEETQYF,TGCGCCAGCAGCCAAGAGGGCGGCCTCGAGGAGACCCAGTACTTC